This TCR beta chain was observed in a study of shared clonotypes between healthy human individuals. Positive CCR7 selection of CD45RO-negative cells yielded the naive CD8 cells, and terminally differentiated effector memory CD45RA+ cells were excluded. Genomic DNA of each subset was evenly split across several immunoSEQ plates. When replicate PCRs were run on sorted subsets, they used approximately 0.2 ug DNA, tens of thousands of T cell genomes. Repertoires were generated with immunoSEQ multiplex PCR, while TCRdb's copy carries only in-frame clones and drops some. The sample lists millions of clones; roughly 95% were seen once. The CDR3 has 17 residues. Germline-derived CDR1 and CDR2 are SNHLY and FYNNEI. V was clipped by 3 bases and J by 0 bases; unmatched bases: 7.

This sequence originates from a man aged 18 to 29 in good health. The chain uses TRBV2 and TRBJ2-7, with 11 positions matching TRBD2. The sample was naive CD8+ T cells sorted from blood. The CDR3: CASSDTSGGLSSYEQYF. In DNA form, the CDR3 reads TGTGCCAGCAGTGATACTAGCGGGGGTTTAAGCTCCTACGAGCAGTACTTC.